This passage covers 14 T cell receptor beta chains from one sample sequenced in a study of blood T cell repertoires in COVID-19. Measured with immunoSEQ multiplex PCR; TCRdb has only the in-frame clones, and not every one. The table lists around 250,000 clones, approximately 88% of them singletons. Input material: PBMCs or T cells enriched from blood (not recorded which). Receptor source: a woman in her 40s who had been exposed to COVID-19.

The V gene is TRBV27, the J gene TRBJ1-2; D gene ambiguous. The V gene lost 4 bases and the J gene lost 8 bases, with 20 bases spanning the gap. The CDR3 extends over 15 amino acids. The germline gives CDR1 MNHEY, CDR2 SMNVEV (reference sequence). This CDR3 reads CASSWLGGTSSGYTF. The CDR3 DNA follows: TGTGCCAGCAGTTGGCTTGGAGGAACATCTTCAGGCTACACCTTC.

This sequence joins TRBV7-2 and TRBJ1-1; maybe TRBD1 (6 bases). CDR1 and CDR2 from the germline V gene are SGHTA and FQGNSA. The CDR3 has 14 amino acids. V lost 5 bases to trimming and J lost 0 bases, with 10 bases between them. CDR3 DNA sequence: TGTGCCAGCAGCGTCCAGGGGATGAACACTGAAGCTTTCTTT. Protein: CASSVQGMNTEAFF.

The chain is built from TRBV9 and TRBJ2-3; maybe TRBD2 (5 bases). CDR3 length: 14 residues. V was cut by 2 bases and J by 3 bases, with 10 bases left in between. The germline gives CDR1 SGDLS, CDR2 YYNGEE. For the CDR3, the DNA is TGTGCCAGCAGCGTCGGGATAGCGACAGATACGCAGTATTTT. Protein: CASSVGIATDTQYF.

This chain links TRBV2 with TRBJ2-4; perhaps TRBD2 as D (6 bases). The germline gives CDR1 SNHLY, CDR2 FYNNEI. The CDR3 spans 15 residues. V was cut by 5 bases and J by 0 bases, with 11 bases left in between. This CDR3 is CASSQGLLAKNIQYF. DNA for the CDR3: TGTGCCAGCAGTCAGGGACTTCTAGCCAAAAACATTCAGTACTTC.

This sequence joins TRBV2 and TRBJ2-1; 12 bases fit TRBD2. The J segment lost 6 bases and the V segment lost 10 bases, leaving 7 bases of the junction unmatched. This CDR3 comprises 14 residues. Germline V gene lookup returns CDR1 SNHLY and CDR2 FYNNEI. CDR3 sequence (DNA): TGTGCCATTAAAGGGACTAGCGGGCCCAATGAGCAGTTCTTC. This sequence encodes CAIKGTSGPNEQFF.

The chain couples TRBV4-2 to TRBJ2-3, with TRBD1 matching 10 bases. This CDR3 contains 18 residues. Germline values: CDR1 LGHNA, CDR2 YNFKEQ. V lost 1 base and J lost 5; bases outside the gene matches: 12. The CDR3 DNA is TGTGCCAGCAGCCAAGGGACAGGGGGAGGCTTATCTCGAGATACGCAGTATTTT. Translated: CASSQGTGGGLSRDTQYF.

The chain joins TRBV5-1 to TRBJ1-2, with D possibly being TRBD1 (5 bases). CDR1 is SGHRS, CDR2 YFSETQ, per germline. Trimming took 1 base from V and 4 from J, leaving 11 bases between them. This CDR3 spans 14 amino acids. CDR3 sequence: CASSLPLGGYGYTF. The DNA for the CDR3 is TGCGCCAGCAGCTTGCCCCTGGGGGGCTATGGCTACACCTTC. The complete variable domain, with remaining parts taken from reference TRBV5-1 and TRBJ1-2, reads KAGVTQTPRYLIKTRGQQVTLSCSPISGHRSVSWYQQTPGQGLQFLFEYFSETQRNKGNFPGRFSGRQFSNSRSEMNVSTLELGDSALYLCASSLPLGGYGYTFGSGTRLTVV.

The chain recombines TRBV28 with TRBJ1-2; D might be TRBD1 (5 bases). The V gene lost 10 bases and the J gene lost 4 bases, with 16 bases spanning the gap. Germline V CDR1 and CDR2: MDHEN, SYDVKM. The CDR3 spans 13 residues. CDR3 sequence (DNA): TGTGCCACTGGTACGGGAGGGACCTATGGCTACACCTTC. This gives the protein CATGTGGTYGYTF.

The chain uses TRBV27 and TRBJ2-7, with a weak D call TRBD1 (6 bases). V was trimmed by 5 bases and J by 4 bases, leaving 18 bases between them. The CDR3 sequence is 15 residues long. CDR1 is MNHEY and CDR2 is SMNVEV in the germline V gene (reference sequence). CDR3 nucleotides: TGTGCCAGCAGTATGGACAGTGAGAGTCTGTACGAGCAGTACGTC. It codes for CASSMDSESLYEQYV.

This sequence joins TRBV28 and TRBJ2-7; 11 nucleotides match TRBD2. Per germline, CDR1 MDHEN and CDR2 SYDVKM. The CDR3 extends over 16 amino acids. Trimming cost V 2 bases and J 0 bases; bases outside gene matches: 3. The CDR3 DNA sequence: TGTGCCAGCAGTTTAGGGGGACTAGCGGACTCCTACGAGCAGTACGTC. Translating it yields CASSLGGLADSYEQYV.

This clone was seen only once. The rearrangement links TRBV23-1 to TRBJ1-3; D call uncertain. TRBV23-1 is classed as an ORF, of uncertain function. V was trimmed by 2 bases and J by 2 bases, leaving 7 bases between them. The CDR3 runs 14 residues. The CDR3 DNA sequence: TGCGCCAGCAGTCAACCCGGGGCTGGAAACACCATATATTTT. Protein product: CASSQPGAGNTIYF.

The chain recombines TRBV4-2 with TRBJ1-5; D remains unclear. The V end was cut by 5 bases, the J end by 0 bases, with 8 bases between. Per the germline V gene, CDR1 is LGHNA and CDR2 is YNFKEQ. The CDR3 runs to 14 residues. CDR3 loop: CASSSGDSNQPQHF. The CDR3, as DNA: TGTGCCAGCAGCTCCGGAGATAGCAATCAGCCCCAGCATTTT.

This clone was recorded a few times. In DNA, the CDR3 is TGTGCCAGCAGCCTCGGGATTTTTCAGCCCCAGCATTTT. It translates to CASSLGIFQPQHF. The chain joins TRBV14 to TRBJ1-5, with D uncertain. From germline, CDR1 is SGHDN and CDR2 FVKESK. V lost 4 bases and J 6 bases, leaving 10 bases between the germline ends. The CDR3 extends over 13 amino acids. Full variable domain (outside the CDR3, taken from reference TRBV14 and TRBJ1-5): EAGVTQFPSHSVIEKGQTVTLRCDPISGHDNLYWYRRVMGKEIKFLLHFVKESKQDESGMPNNRFLAERTGGTYSTLKVQPAELEDSGVYFCASSLGIFQPQHFGDGTRLSIL.

V and J are TRBV4-3 and TRBJ1-2; 9 bases are a match to TRBD1. CDR3 length: 14 residues. V shed 7 bases and J 4 bases; nucleotides not matched to a gene: 7. Germline lookup yields CDR1 LGHNA and CDR2 YSLEER. CDR3 amino acids: CASKKTGGFYGYTF. CDR3 in DNA: TGCGCCAGCAAGAAGACAGGGGGGTTCTATGGCTACACCTTC.